This passage covers 5 T cell receptor beta chains from one sample sequenced in a study of blood T cell repertoires in COVID-19 (dated by TCRdb to between 2020 and 2021). The library was generated by the immunoSEQ multiplex PCR assay. TCRdb mirrors the immuneACCESS table, restricted to in-frame sequences. Some clones are absent from its copies; in checked studies, under half trace to an unresolved V gene, and the reason for the others is unknown. Present in this sample are about 310,000 clones, about 90% of which were seen just once. Of the sample, more than 9% falls within the top ten clones. Sequenced input: PBMCs or T cells enriched from blood (not recorded which). The receptors were sampled from a woman aged 30 to 39 who had recovered from COVID-19.

The gene calls are TRBV27 and TRBJ1-1; D call uncertain. Germline assignment: CDR1 MNHEY and CDR2 SMNVEV (reference sequence). This CDR3 comprises 14 residues. Trimming took off 2 bases at V and 2 bases at J, with 9 bases between the two ends. The CDR3 loop reads CASSLMAENTEAFF. The CDR3 DNA reads as TGTGCCAGCAGTTTAATGGCAGAAAACACTGAAGCTTTCTTT.

The chain employs TRBV19 and TRBJ2-1; 12 positions match TRBD2. V shed 0 bases, J shed 9 bases, and the junction held 18 bases outside the gene matches. This CDR3 has 20 amino acids. Germline V CDR1 and CDR2: LNHDA, SQIVND (reference sequence). This CDR3 reads CASSIDSPGLAGLKGGEQFF. CDR3 bases: TGTGCCAGTAGTATAGATTCTCCGGGACTAGCGGGCCTTAAGGGGGGTGAGCAGTTCTTC.

This clone occurred once. The V and J genes are TRBV19 and TRBJ2-5, with 7 bases identical to TRBD1. The germline CDR1 and CDR2 sequences are LNHDA and SQIVND (reference sequence). The V gene end was trimmed by 3 bases and the J gene end by 2 bases; junction bases not matched to a gene: 12. The CDR3 is 17 amino acids. The CDR3 spells CASSIRQGSVGQETQYF. The CDR3 DNA sequence: TGTGCCAGTAGTATCCGACAGGGATCAGTGGGGCAAGAGACCCAGTACTTC.

In its sample, this clone was seen a few times. The V call is TRBV11-2, the J call TRBJ2-7; 9 positions match TRBD1. The CDR3 loop spans 17 amino acids. J was trimmed by 5 bases and V by 0 bases; bases with no gene match: 11. Germline V CDR1 and CDR2: SGHAT, FQNNGV. CDR3 coding DNA: TGTGCCAGCAGCTTAGATCTGTATGGGACAGGGTGGAACGAGCAGTACTTC. This translates into CASSLDLYGTGWNEQYF. Full variable domain (remainder filled in from reference TRBV11-2 and TRBJ2-7): EAGVAQSPRYKIIEKRQSVAFWCNPISGHATLYWYQQILGQGPKLLIQFQNNGVVDDSQLPKDRFSAERLKGVDSTLKIQPAKLEDSAVYLCASSLDLYGTGWNEQYFGPGTRLTVT.

The V gene is TRBV2, the J gene TRBJ2-1; D is unclear. Germline V gene data show CDR1 as SNHLY and CDR2 as FYNNEI. The CDR3 is made up of 12 amino acids. V was clipped by 1 base and J by 10 bases, with 8 bases between them. CDR3 sequence: CASSEGGQEQFF. For the CDR3, the DNA is TGTGCCAGCAGTGAAGGCGGTCAGGAGCAGTTCTTC.